This is a list of T cell receptor beta chains from one sample in a study of T cell responses to AZD1222 COVID-19 vaccine. TCRdb's copy holds only in-frame clones and misses some; the assay was immunoSEQ multiplex PCR. The top ten clones hold roughly 3.9% of a sample with about 120,000 clones, 80% to 90% of them seen once. The material sequenced was peripheral blood, taken on day 0 of MenACWY control vaccination. Receptor source: an adult in good health. CDR3s include the opening cysteine and the closing phenylalanine or tryptophan. D genes are given only for firm matches. Not all rows give a size; the values are once, few, many and, for expanded clones, a class.

clone size: once
J gene: TRBJ1-4
V gene: TRBV11-2
D gene: -
CDR3 length: 15
CDR3 DNA: TGTGCCAGCAGCTTAGGGGGGCTGACTAATGAAAAACTGTTTTTT
CDR3 protein: CASSLGGLTNEKLFF

clone size: -
J gene: TRBJ2-1
V gene: TRBV24-1
D gene: TRBD2
CDR3 length: 14
CDR3 DNA: TGTGCCACCAGCCGGGGGGGCTCCTACAATGAGCAGTTCTTC
CDR3 protein: CATSRGGSYNEQFF

clone size: -
J gene: TRBJ1-5
V gene: TRBV19
D gene: TRBD1
CDR3 length: 16
CDR3 DNA: TGTGCCAGTAGTATCTTTGCAGGGGGTCGCAATCAGCCCCAGCATTTT
CDR3 protein: CASSIFAGGRNQPQHF

clone size: -
J gene: TRBJ2-1
V gene: TRBV6-2/TRBV6-3
D gene: TRBD2
CDR3 length: 19
CDR3 DNA: TGTGCCAGCAGTAGATACCCCCGGACTAGCGGGGCTACCTACAATGAGCAGTTCTTC
CDR3 protein: CASSRYPRTSGATYNEQFF

clone size: -
J gene: TRBJ2-3
V gene: TRBV7-2
D gene: TRBD1
CDR3 length: 16
CDR3 DNA: TGTGCCAGCAGCTTAGATGGGACAGGGGGAGCAGATACGCAGTATTTT
CDR3 protein: CASSLDGTGGADTQYF

clone size: -
J gene: TRBJ1-1
V gene: TRBV9
D gene: TRBD1
CDR3 length: 17
CDR3 DNA: TGTGCCAGCAGCGCAGGGGGGTATGGCCTAGAGAACACTGAAGCTTTCTTT
CDR3 protein: CASSAGGYGLENTEAFF

clone size: -
J gene: TRBJ2-1
V gene: TRBV6-6
D gene: TRBD2
CDR3 length: 23
CDR3 DNA: TGTGCCAGCAGTCGTCCAACGGTGGGGAAGCGGGGGTCGGGCGGTAATAGCTACAATGAGCAGTTCTTC
CDR3 protein: CASSRPTVGKRGSGGNSYNEQFF

clone size: -
J gene: TRBJ2-3
V gene: TRBV3-1/TRBV3-2
D gene: TRBD2
CDR3 length: 17
CDR3 DNA: TGTGCCAGCAGCCAAGAATCGACTAGCGGGGGGGCATATACGCAGTATTTT
CDR3 protein: CASSQESTSGGAYTQYF

clone size: -
J gene: TRBJ2-7
V gene: TRBV2
D gene: -
CDR3 length: 11
CDR3 DNA: TGTGCCAGCGGCGATGGGTACGAGCAGTACTTC
CDR3 protein: CASGDGYEQYF

clone size: -
J gene: TRBJ2-7
V gene: TRBV6-2/TRBV6-3
D gene: TRBD2
CDR3 length: 16
CDR3 DNA: TGTGCCAGCACGTACTCGCCGGGACTAGCGCAGTACGAGCAGTACTTC
CDR3 protein: CASTYSPGLAQYEQYF

clone size: few
J gene: TRBJ2-2
V gene: TRBV27
D gene: TRBD2
CDR3 length: 19
CDR3 DNA: TGTGCCAGCAGTTTTCGTATCGCGGGGGGACCGGGGGACACCGGGGAGCTGTTTTTT
CDR3 protein: CASSFRIAGGPGDTGELFF

clone size: few
J gene: TRBJ2-5
V gene: TRBV5-4
D gene: -
CDR3 length: 17
CDR3 DNA: TGTGCCAGCAGCTTGGCCGCCTCTCGGGACTGGCAAGAGACCCAGTACTTC
CDR3 protein: CASSLAASRDWQETQYF

clone size: -
J gene: TRBJ1-6
V gene: TRBV19
D gene: -
CDR3 length: 13
CDR3 DNA: TGTGCCAGTAGTATACAGGCTAATTCACCCCTCCACTTT
CDR3 protein: CASSIQANSPLHF

clone size: many
J gene: TRBJ2-7
V gene: TRBV19
D gene: TRBD1
CDR3 length: 11
CDR3 DNA: TGTGCCAGCGGACAGGTTGACGAGCAGTACTTC
CDR3 protein: CASGQVDEQYF

clone size: -
J gene: TRBJ1-3
V gene: TRBV5-1
D gene: TRBD1
CDR3 length: 16
CDR3 DNA: TGCGCCAGCAGCACCTTGACAGGGGCCTCTGGAAACACCATATATTTT
CDR3 protein: CASSTLTGASGNTIYF

clone size: -
J gene: TRBJ1-4
V gene: TRBV18
D gene: -
CDR3 length: 15
CDR3 DNA: TGTGCCAGCTCACGGGCGGTTGCAACTAATGAAAAACTGTTTTTT
CDR3 protein: CASSRAVATNEKLFF

clone size: -
J gene: TRBJ2-3
V gene: TRBV18
D gene: TRBD1
CDR3 length: 17
CDR3 DNA: TGTGCCAGCTCACTGGGACAGGTTGGGGCTAGCACAGATACGCAGTATTTT
CDR3 protein: CASSLGQVGASTDTQYF

clone size: -
J gene: TRBJ2-2
V gene: TRBV13
D gene: -
CDR3 length: 14
CDR3 DNA: TGTGCCAGCAGCTTGACCGCGGACACCGGGGAGCTGTTTTTT
CDR3 protein: CASSLTADTGELFF

clone size: -
J gene: TRBJ1-5
V gene: TRBV19
D gene: -
CDR3 length: 13
CDR3 DNA: TGTGCCAGTAGAGGTCAACTCAATCAGCCCCAGCATTTT
CDR3 protein: CASRGQLNQPQHF

clone size: -
J gene: TRBJ2-5
V gene: TRBV7-9
D gene: TRBD1
CDR3 length: 16
CDR3 DNA: TGTGCCAGCAGCTTAGGCGACAGGGGTTTTCAAGAGACCCAGTACTTC
CDR3 protein: CASSLGDRGFQETQYF

clone size: -
J gene: TRBJ1-4
V gene: TRBV18
D gene: -
CDR3 length: 13
CDR3 DNA: TGTGCCAGCTCGCGACAGGTTAATGAAAAACTGTTTTTT
CDR3 protein: CASSRQVNEKLFF

clone size: -
J gene: TRBJ2-1
V gene: TRBV10-3
D gene: -
CDR3 length: 15
CDR3 DNA: TGTGCCATCAGTGTTTCCGGGACCGCCGTGAATGAGCAGTTCTTC
CDR3 protein: CAISVSGTAVNEQFF

clone size: -
J gene: TRBJ1-1
V gene: TRBV5-6
D gene: TRBD1
CDR3 length: 13
CDR3 DNA: TGTGCCAGCAGCTTCACGGGCCAGGGGGAATCTTTCTTT
CDR3 protein: CASSFTGQGESFF

clone size: -
J gene: TRBJ1-4
V gene: TRBV6-2/TRBV6-3
D gene: TRBD1
CDR3 length: 14
CDR3 DNA: TGTGCCAGCAGTTCGGGACAGGGAGGCGAAAAACTGTTTTTT
CDR3 protein: CASSSGQGGEKLFF

clone size: -
J gene: TRBJ2-2
V gene: TRBV19
D gene: -
CDR3 length: 12
CDR3 DNA: TGTGCCAGTAGTCTTCTAGCGGGGGAGCTGTTTTTT
CDR3 protein: CASSLLAGELFF

clone size: -
J gene: TRBJ2-7
V gene: TRBV7-6
D gene: TRBD1
CDR3 length: 15
CDR3 DNA: TGTGCCAGCAGCCCTCCCGGGACAGCGTCCTACGAGCAGTACTTC
CDR3 protein: CASSPPGTASYEQYF

clone size: -
J gene: TRBJ1-2
V gene: TRBV18
D gene: -
CDR3 length: 14
CDR3 DNA: TGTGCCAGCTCACCAATCCCGGCAGGGAAGGGCTACACCTTC
CDR3 protein: CASSPIPAGKGYTF

clone size: -
J gene: TRBJ2-7
V gene: TRBV5-5
D gene: -
CDR3 length: 13
CDR3 DNA: TGTGCCAGCAGCTTGGAAGCGGCCTACGAGCAGTACTTC
CDR3 protein: CASSLEAAYEQYF

clone size: -
J gene: TRBJ1-1
V gene: TRBV11-3
D gene: TRBD1
CDR3 length: 12
CDR3 DNA: TGTGCCAGCAGCTACTCAGGGGGCGAAGCTTTCTTT
CDR3 protein: CASSYSGGEAFF

clone size: -
J gene: TRBJ1-1
V gene: TRBV5-6
D gene: -
CDR3 length: 13
CDR3 DNA: TGTGCCAGCAGCTTGGTAAGGAACACTGAAGCTTTCTTT
CDR3 protein: CASSLVRNTEAFF

clone size: -
J gene: TRBJ2-2
V gene: TRBV5-4
D gene: -
CDR3 length: 15
CDR3 DNA: TGTGCCAGCAGCTTGGCCGCGGCTTTAGCGGGGGAGCTGTTTTTT
CDR3 protein: CASSLAAALAGELFF

clone size: -
J gene: TRBJ1-3
V gene: TRBV28
D gene: -
CDR3 length: 16
CDR3 DNA: TGTGCCAGCACCCTAACAGGAGGGGGAGGTGGAAACACCATATATTTT
CDR3 protein: CASTLTGGGGGNTIYF

clone size: -
J gene: TRBJ2-5
V gene: TRBV5-4
D gene: -
CDR3 length: 15
CDR3 DNA: TGTGCCAGCAGCTCCCCCTACGGAGGGCGAGAGACCCAGTACTTC
CDR3 protein: CASSSPYGGRETQYF

clone size: -
J gene: TRBJ1-6
V gene: TRBV6-6
D gene: -
CDR3 length: 15
CDR3 DNA: TGTGCCAGCAGTCCTTACGACACGGACTTATCACCCCTCCACTTT
CDR3 protein: CASSPYDTDLSPLHF